The text below deals with one TCR beta chain. Its antigen remains undetermined. No per-base quality is available; no much larger clone lies one base away. The sample comes from a study of cytomegalovirus exposure and HLA in healthy donors (dated by TCRdb to about 2017). Broadly, across the study: According to a later analysis, one platform produced both the 120 validation repertoires and the 550 to 800 repertoires of the first cohort. The study aimed to test whether cataloging public T cell receptors could reveal signatures of past pathogen exposure. In addition to the first cohort of 650 to 750 subjects, a separate validation cohort of 130 or so different subjects was used. To predict cytomegalovirus infection status, the study brought together high-throughput TCR immunosequencing, statistical association of individual TCRs with disease status, and machine learning. Results the study describes overall, beyond this receptor: Across donors, most TCR sequences were observed very rarely, whereas some public TCRs were present in many individuals. It was suggested by the authors that the approach could potentially be generalized to other disease states and immunological phenotypes. In the study, around 150 TCR beta chains were listed as associated with cytomegalovirus. The classifier was reported to diagnose cytomegalovirus status with high specificity and sensitivity in both the original cohort and the validation cohort. The validation cohort had no HLA typing available for a later analysis, so co-occurrence within that cohort was assessed over all 130 or so repertoires. In a later analysis, TCRs clustered in the first cohort were found to also tend to co-occur in the roughly 120 validation repertoires, with 94% of cluster scores above 0. Three of the identified cytomegalovirus-associated TCR beta chains were confirmed in vitro to be specific for cytomegalovirus antigens.

The method behind the library was the immunoSEQ multiplex PCR assay. Regarding the original processing steps: To diagnose cytomegalovirus status from the catalog of TCR beta chain sequences, a statistical classification framework was built. TCRdb's version of the immuneACCESS table is confined to in-frame rearrangements and falls short of the full clone set. An unresolved V gene accounts for under half of the shortfall where checked; the remainder is of unknown origin. V, J and clone size are taken as reported in that table, and D and trimming were inferred from the DNA itself. This sample gives 250,000 to 400,000 clones in total; 88% of them show up just once. The ten biggest clones cover around 0.88% of the sample. Trimming removed 6 bases from V and 3 bases from J, leaving 9 bases between the germline ends. Based on the germline V gene (reference sequence), the CDR1 and CDR2 sequences are MNHEY and SMNVEV. The CDR3, from cysteine to phenylalanine, totals 12 residues. The kept DNA is CDR3 alone, 36 bases in frame from the first base.

The donors belonged to the validation cohort of about 120 subjects, which was separate from the approximately 700-subject first cohort. Recombination joined TRBV27 with TRBJ2-7; the D gene assignment is ambiguous. Sequencing was performed on PBMCs. The sequence derives from a man aged 25 to 40 in good health and CMV-seronegative. The nucleotide sequence reads TGTGCCAGCAGGCGTACTTTCTACGAGCAGTACTTC. This codes for CASRRTFYEQYF.